The 27 T cell receptor beta chains below all came from one sample that was sequenced in a study of cytotoxic CD8 clonotypes in ibrutinib-treated CLL. The assay was immunoSEQ multiplex PCR, and TCRdb's table has in-frame clones only and misses some. The table shows 12,000 or so clones, with around 62% occurring only once. Material: PBMCs, obtained before ibrutinib treatment. The origin of the receptors is a human donor with chronic lymphocytic leukemia.

This clone was detected only once. The chain has TRBV5-5 and TRBJ2-5; D remains ambiguous. The CDR3 runs 11 residues. The V and J ends lost 2 bases and 5 bases respectively, with 4 bases between them. Germline V gene data show CDR1 as SGHKS and CDR2 as YYEKEE (reference sequence). CDR3 sequence reads: CASSLRETQYF. In nucleotides, the CDR3 is TGTGCCAGCAGCTTACGGGAGACCCAGTACTTC.

This clone was seen a single time. The chain joins TRBV9 to TRBJ2-1; D is possibly TRBD2 (5 bases). Germline V gives CDR1 SGDLS, CDR2 YYNGEE. V was clipped by 0 bases and J by 5 bases, with 15 bases between them. The CDR3 extends over 16 amino acids. The CDR3 is CASSVAKGGLDNEQFF. CDR3 coding DNA: TGTGCCAGCAGCGTAGCTAAGGGCGGGTTAGACAATGAGCAGTTCTTC.

This chain uses TRBV5-4 with TRBJ1-1; no reliable D call. This CDR3 has 15 residues. Germline CDR1 reads SGHNT; CDR2 reads YYREEE (reference sequence). V was cut by 0 bases and J by 6 bases, with 15 bases left in between. The CDR3 loop is CASSLVPSRTPEAFF. In DNA, the CDR3 is TGTGCCAGCAGCTTGGTGCCCAGTAGAACGCCTGAAGCTTTCTTT. Together with reference TRBV5-4 and TRBJ1-1, the CDR3 gives the full variable domain: ETGVTQSPTHLIKTRGQQVTLRCSSQSGHNTVSWYQQALGQGPQFIFQYYREEENGRGNFPPRFSGLQFPNYSSELNVNALELDDSALYLCASSLVPSRTPEAFFGQGTRLTVV.

The CDR3 DNA reads as TGTGCCAGCAGTTGGTATAGCAATCAGCCCCAGCATTTT. This gives the protein CASSWYSNQPQHF. This chain uses TRBV28 with TRBJ1-5; D remains ambiguous. V lost 4 bases and J lost 0, with 4 bases in between. CDR3 length: 13 residues. CDR1 MDHEN and CDR2 SYDVKM come from the germline V gene.

V and J are TRBV9 and TRBJ2-1, with TRBD2 matching over 8 bases. The CDR3 extends over 16 amino acids. J gave up 0 bases and V 4 bases, and 6 bases lay outside the gene matches. Germline V gene sequence: CDR1 SGDLS, CDR2 YYNGEE. DNA for the CDR3: TGTGCCAGCAGCACCACGGGGGGGACCTCCTACAATGAGCAGTTCTTC. Translation gives CASSTTGGTSYNEQFF.

This clone was seen only a few times. The rearrangement joins TRBV6-1 to TRBJ1-2, with a weak D call TRBD1 (5 bases). The CDR3 is 15 amino acids. V was pared by 6 bases and J by 2 bases, with 16 bases between. In germline, CDR1 is MNHNS, CDR2 SASEGT. This chain's CDR3 is CASRAGQGRNYGYTF. CDR3 bases: TGTGCCAGCAGGGCAGGACAAGGAAGAAACTATGGCTACACCTTC.

V is TRBV28 and J is TRBJ1-2; D remains ambiguous. CDR3 length: 14 residues. V shed 0 bases and J shed 8 bases, with 13 bases lying between them. Germline CDR1 MDHEN, CDR2 SYDVKM. The CDR3 region has the DNA TGTGCCAGCAGTTTATGCTACTGGGGTTGCGGCTACACCTTC. Residues: CASSLCYWGCGYTF.

The chain combines TRBV27 with TRBJ1-6; 10 bases agree with TRBD1. The CDR3 is made up of 15 amino acids. V was pared by 5 bases and J by 7 bases, with 5 bases of the junction left unmatched. Per germline, CDR1 MNHEY and CDR2 SMNVEV (reference sequence). CDR3 protein: CASSAQDRGNSPLHF. The DNA of the CDR3 is TGTGCCAGCAGTGCCCAGGACAGGGGGAATTCACCCCTCCACTTT.

This chain connects TRBV15 to TRBJ2-1, with D possibly TRBD1 on 6 matching bases. The CDR3 covers 15 residues. Germline CDR1 is LNHNV and CDR2 is YYDKDF (reference sequence). V shed 3 bases and J shed 2 bases, with 11 bases lying between them. CDR3 nucleotides: TGTGCCACCAGCAGGGGACACGAAGCCTACAATGAGCAGTTCTTC. As protein: CATSRGHEAYNEQFF.

This chain links TRBV10-3 with TRBJ1-5; D is unclear. This CDR3 has 14 residues. Trimming took off 3 bases at V and 0 bases at J, with 6 bases between the two ends. Germline V lookup: CDR1 ENHRY, CDR2 SYGVKD. CDR3 protein: CAISDRYSNQPQHF. The CDR3 coding sequence is TGTGCCATCAGTGACAGGTATAGCAATCAGCCCCAGCATTTT.

The gene calls are TRBV11-2 and TRBJ2-3; unclear D gene. The germline V gene has CDR1 SGHAT and CDR2 FQNNGV. The germline V and J ends were trimmed by 0 bases and 1 base, with 8 bases remaining between them. The CDR3 runs to 15 residues. CDR3 residues: CASSLDLGRTDTQYF. The DNA of the CDR3 is TGTGCCAGCAGCTTAGATCTGGGCCGCACAGATACGCAGTATTTT.

This clone was seen a few times. The genes are TRBV7-3 and TRBJ2-2; no firm D call. The germline gives CDR1 SGHTA, CDR2 FQGTGA. The CDR3 contains 13 residues. V was cut by 3 bases and J by 2 bases, with 4 bases left in between. CDR3 residues: CASSLDNTGELFF. The CDR3 region has the DNA TGTGCCAGCAGCTTGGACAACACCGGGGAGCTGTTTTTT.

The V gene is TRBV28, the J gene TRBJ2-5, with 8 positions matching TRBD2. Per germline, CDR1 MDHEN and CDR2 SYDVKM. V trimming: 5 bases; J trimming: 5 bases; junction bases outside the gene matches: 7. The CDR3 consists of 14 residues. CDR3 amino acids: CASSTVRGVETQYF. The CDR3 DNA reads TGTGCCAGCAGTACTGTGCGGGGGGTGGAGACCCAGTACTTC. Filled out from reference TRBV28 and TRBJ2-5, the complete variable domain reads DVKVTQSSRYLVKRTGEKVFLECVQDMDHENMFWYRQDPGLGLRLIYFSYDVKMKEKGDIPEGYSVSREKKERFSLILESASTNQTSMYLCASSTVRGVETQYFGPGTRLLVL.

This clone was counted only a few times. This chain joins TRBV11-2 and TRBJ2-3, with D possibly matching TRBD2 (5 bases). This CDR3 is 15 amino acids long. The V end lost 1 base, the J end lost 3 bases, and 11 bases lay between the germline ends. Germline CDR1 reads SGHAT; CDR2 reads FQNNGV. The CDR3 loop is CASSLVSLATDTQYF. DNA of the CDR3: TGTGCCAGCAGCTTAGTATCGCTAGCAACAGATACGCAGTATTTT.

The chain recombines TRBV20-1 with TRBJ1-2; TRBD1 is a possible D gene (5 bases). Germline CDR1 and CDR2: DFQATT and SNEGSKA (reference sequence). This CDR3 region has 9 residues. Trimming shortened V by 6 bases and J by 8 bases, and 7 bases separated the two germline ends. CDR3 nucleotides: TGCAGTGCCGGGGGGGGCTACACCTTC. This gives the protein CSAGGGYTF.

Only a few counts were recorded for this clone. J is TRBJ1-3 and V is TRBV4-1; possible D gene TRBD1, 5 bases. CDR1 and CDR2 (germline): MGHRA, YSYEKL. The CDR3 has 15 residues. Trimming left V 2 bases short and J 3 bases short, with 11 bases between. The CDR3 coding sequence is TGCGCCAGCAGCCAACGATGGGGGGATGGAAACACCATATATTTT. Protein product: CASSQRWGDGNTIYF.

This chain connects TRBV9 to TRBJ2-1; 12 bases agree with TRBD2. V shed 3 bases and J 4 bases; nucleotides not matched to a gene: 2. This CDR3 region has 15 residues. In germline, CDR1 is SGDLS, CDR2 YYNGEE. The CDR3, as DNA: TGTGCCAGCAGCGGCCTAGCGGGGGGGTACAATGAGCAGTTCTTC. Translation gives CASSGLAGGYNEQFF.

The chain joins TRBV18 to TRBJ1-5, with D perhaps matching TRBD1 (5 bases). Germline CDR1 KGHSH, CDR2 LQKENI. This CDR3 spans 15 amino acids. Trimming took off 2 bases at V and 11 bases at J, with 19 bases between the two ends. CDR3 residues: CASSPWNVGRLAQHF. In nucleotides, the CDR3 is TGTGCCAGCTCACCATGGAATGTGGGGCGATTAGCCCAGCATTTT.

V gene TRBV7-8 combines with J gene TRBJ2-5, with 9 nucleotides matching TRBD2. Per the germline V gene, CDR1 is SGHVS and CDR2 is FQNEAQ. V lost 5 bases and J lost 8; bases outside the gene matches: 9. The CDR3 loop spans 14 amino acids. CDR3 sequence (DNA): TGTGCCAGCAGCCGTCGGTTAGCGGGGGACACCCAGTACTTC. It is translated as CASSRRLAGDTQYF.

This clone is medium-sized in the sample. The chain joins TRBV7-2 to TRBJ2-7; 12 positions agree with TRBD2. Germline trimming cut 5 bases from V and 2 bases from J; bases unmatched to any gene: 4. Germline assignment: CDR1 SGHTA and CDR2 FQGNSA. This CDR3 is built from 15 residues. The CDR3 DNA follows: TGTGCCAGCAGCGGCACTAGCGGGGGGCCCTACGAGCAGTACTTC. As protein: CASSGTSGGPYEQYF.

V is TRBV7-9 and J is TRBJ2-7; 7 bases match TRBD2. The ends lost 3 bases at V and 4 bases at J; junction bases unmatched: 6. CDR1 is SEHNR and CDR2 is FQNEAQ in the germline V gene (reference sequence). The CDR3 consists of 14 residues. The CDR3 loop reads CASSLGGSAYEQYF. CDR3 coding DNA: TGTGCCAGCAGCTTGGGAGGGTCGGCGTACGAGCAGTACTTC.

A single count supports this clone. J is TRBJ2-3 and V is TRBV5-6; the D is unclear. Germline V lookup: CDR1 SGHDT, CDR2 YYEEEE. The CDR3 length is 13 residues. V was clipped by 0 bases and J by 1 base, with 3 bases between them. CDR3 loop: CASSLERTDTQYF. The CDR3 DNA is TGTGCCAGCAGCTTGGAACGCACAGATACGCAGTATTTT.

This clone has more than one count but fewer than ten. The chain links TRBV5-1 to TRBJ1-1, with 11 bases fitting TRBD1. After removal of 4 bases from V and 0 bases from J, the junction contained 8 bases not matched to a gene. The CDR3 is 17 amino acids. The germline CDR1 and CDR2 sequences are SGHRS and YFSETQ. CDR3 sequence reads: CASSHWTGGIMNTEAFF. In DNA form, the CDR3 reads TGCGCCAGCAGCCATTGGACAGGGGGCATTATGAACACTGAAGCTTTCTTT.

This chain joins TRBV5-1 and TRBJ1-1; D is unresolved. V lost 0 bases and J lost 0, with 9 bases in between. CDR3 length equals 15 residues. Germline assignment: CDR1 SGHRS and CDR2 YFSETQ. The CDR3 loop is CASSLVSGVNTEAFF. The CDR3 bases are TGCGCCAGCAGCTTGGTCTCTGGGGTGAACACTGAAGCTTTCTTT.

This clone was observed a single time. The chain has TRBV6-5 and TRBJ2-2, with TRBD2 matching 7 bases. The CDR3 consists of 14 residues. Losses at the gene ends were 6 bases for V and 1 base for J; bases not matched to a gene: 2. Germline V lookup: CDR1 MNHEY, CDR2 SVGAGI. Written as DNA, the CDR3 is TGTGCCAGCAGGGGAGGGATGAACACCGGGGAGCTGTTTTTT. Amino acids: CASRGGMNTGELFF.

This chain connects TRBV28 to TRBJ2-7; no reliable D call. This CDR3 is built from 19 residues. Germline V CDR1 and CDR2: MDHEN, SYDVKM. V lost 5 bases and J lost 2, with 28 bases in between. CDR3 DNA: TGTGCCAGCAGTATGAGTGAAAACAGTAAGAACCCTCAACCCTACGAGCAGTACTTC. As protein: CASSMSENSKNPQPYEQYF.

This clone showed up just a few times. The genes are TRBV11-2 and TRBJ2-2; 11 bases match TRBD2. Unmatched junction bases numbered 2, after V lost 5 bases and J lost 6 bases. Germline CDR1 reads SGHAT; CDR2 reads FQNNGV. This CDR3 has 14 residues. CDR3 DNA sequence: TGTGCCAGCAGCCTTAGCGGGGGGGCCGGGGAGCTGTTTTTT. As protein: CASSLSGGAGELFF.